This TCR beta chain was profiled in a study of blood T cell repertoires in COVID-19. About the research overall: The United States, Italy and Spain provided the acute and convalescent COVID-19 samples.

A Seattle source enrolled patients during active infection and followed them longitudinally. Original handling: Scientists estimated how many nucleated cells there were by amplifying reference gene primers. This table comes from immunoSEQ multiplex PCR, and its TCRdb copy is limited to in-frame clones, with some not included. V and J calls and clone size are as listed in that table; D and trimming were resolved from the DNA. Among 60,000 or so clones listed, approximately 83% were seen once. Sample: peripheral blood. This receptor was obtained from a man aged 30 to 39 with COVID-19, enrolled during active disease.

The CDR3 DNA sequence: TGTGCCACAGGACAGGGTTTGGTCGGCAATGAGCAGTTCTTC. Protein sequence: CATGQGLVGNEQFF. V usage is TRBV3-1 (or the pseudogene TRBV3-2) and J usage is TRBJ2-1, with 8 nucleotides matching TRBD1. Trimming cost V 10 bases and J 6 bases; bases outside gene matches: 11. There are 14 residues in the CDR3. Germline V gives CDR1 LGHDT, CDR2 YNNKEL (reference sequence).